Sequencing of this T cell receptor (beta chain) was carried out in a study of T cell changes during pregnancy in multiple sclerosis. Germline values: CDR1 KGHSH, CDR2 LQKENI. Germline trimming cut 2 bases from V and 3 bases from J; bases unmatched to any gene: 12. CDR3 length: 17 residues. Clones were read by immunoSEQ multiplex PCR, and TCRdb kept only the in-frame ones, dropping some. Here the sample spans 84,000 or so clones, around 94% being singletons. This receptor was obtained from a female donor with multiple sclerosis, enrolled in a pregnancy study. The sequencing used peripheral blood, collected in the third trimester of pregnancy. The V gene is TRBV18, the J gene TRBJ2-7; 8 bases fit TRBD1. The CDR3 sequence is CASSPKKTGTGFYEQYF. In nucleotides, the CDR3 is TGTGCCAGCTCACCAAAGAAGACCGGGACAGGATTCTACGAGCAGTACTTC.